One and the same sample provided the 8 T cell receptor beta chains below, sequenced in a study of T cell repertoires in cytomegalovirus infection. TCRdb reanalysed the reads using MiXCR and keeps one entry per CDR3 protein. This table has around 740,000 distinct CDR3 sequences, 35% to 45% appearing once. Source material: PBMCs. The receptor source for this set is a human donor in good health (CMV status not recorded). Some clones in this sample may be carry-over from other donors' samples.

In this sample, this clonotype turned up a few times. The gene calls are TRBV10-3 and TRBJ2-5; possible D gene TRBD2, 5 bases. The V gene's germline CDR1 is ENHRY and CDR2 SYGVKD. V shed 4 bases and J shed 5 bases, with 14 bases lying between them. This CDR3 is 14 amino acids long. Here the CDR3 reads CAISAPGSGETQYF. In DNA form, the CDR3 reads TGTGCCATCAGTGCACCGGGGAGTGGGGAGACCCAGTACTTC.

The chain has TRBV24-1 and TRBJ2-1; D unclear. Trimming removed 3 bases from V and 7 bases from J, with 3 bases in between. This CDR3 is 11 amino acids long. The V gene's germline CDR1 is KGHDR and CDR2 SFDVKD. This CDR3 is CATSDTNEQFF. The CDR3 bases are TGTGCCACCAGTGATACGAATGAGCAGTTCTTC.

This clonotype turned up a few times. This chain links TRBV7-9 with TRBJ1-4; 10 nucleotides align to TRBD1. Per germline, CDR1 SEHNR and CDR2 FQNEAQ (reference sequence). The CDR3 covers 15 residues. With V trimmed by 5 bases and J by 5 bases, 5 bases remained unmatched. CDR3 sequence (DNA): TGTGCCAGCAGCGGGGACAGGGGAGTAAATGAAAAACTGTTTTTT. Translated, it gives CASSGDRGVNEKLFF.

This chain joins TRBV7-9 and TRBJ1-4; TRBD1 matches at 8 bases. CDR1 and CDR2 from the germline V gene are SEHNR and FQNEAQ (reference sequence). The trim removed 5 bases at V and 8 bases at J, leaving 10 bases unmatched. The length of the CDR3 is 15 residues. The CDR3 protein is CASSLQGASREKLFF. As DNA, the CDR3 is TGTGCCAGCAGCCTCCAGGGGGCATCTCGAGAAAAACTGTTTTTT.

The rearrangement joins TRBV5-6 to TRBJ2-3, with 10 bases lining up with TRBD2. Germline trimming cut 0 bases from V and 5 bases from J; bases unmatched to any gene: 9. This CDR3 has 17 residues. Looked up from germline, CDR1 is SGHDT and CDR2 is YYEEEE. The chain's CDR3 is CASSLGAGGRRIDTQYF. The CDR3 coding sequence is TGTGCCAGCAGCTTGGGAGCGGGGGGGCGGAGAATAGATACGCAGTATTTT.

Comments on this clonotype: Lacking the conserved final phenylalanine or tryptophan, this CDR3 likely reflects a read error. This chain joins TRBV5-5 and TRBJ2-1, with 8 nucleotides matching TRBD1. J lost 7 bases, V lost 4 bases, and 10 bases had no gene match. Germline loops: CDR1 SGHKS, CDR2 YYEKEE (reference sequence). The CDR3 is 15 amino acids. DNA of the CDR3: TGTGCCAGCAGCACCCAGGGGGCGCGCACGAATGAGCAGTTCTTA. Protein sequence: CASSTQGARTNEQFL.

The gene calls are TRBV7-9 and TRBJ2-2; 7 nucleotides agree with TRBD1. The CDR3 spans 15 residues. Trimming cost V 7 bases and J 6 bases; bases outside gene matches: 11. Germline CDR1 and CDR2: SEHNR and FQNEAQ (reference sequence). The CDR3 DNA sequence: TGTGCCAGCATCTACGACAGGGCAAGTTCCGGGGAGCTGTTTTTT. It specifies CASIYDRASSGELFF.

The J gene is TRBJ2-5, the V gene TRBV7-6, with unresolved D. The germline V gene has CDR1 SGHVS and CDR2 FNYEAQ. The V and J ends lost 1 base and 2 bases respectively, with 14 bases between them. This CDR3 is 16 amino acids long. The DNA for the CDR3 is TGTGCCAGCAGCTTAGGCGGCCTGGGTGTGCAAGAGACCCAGTACTTC. It encodes CASSLGGLGVQETQYF.